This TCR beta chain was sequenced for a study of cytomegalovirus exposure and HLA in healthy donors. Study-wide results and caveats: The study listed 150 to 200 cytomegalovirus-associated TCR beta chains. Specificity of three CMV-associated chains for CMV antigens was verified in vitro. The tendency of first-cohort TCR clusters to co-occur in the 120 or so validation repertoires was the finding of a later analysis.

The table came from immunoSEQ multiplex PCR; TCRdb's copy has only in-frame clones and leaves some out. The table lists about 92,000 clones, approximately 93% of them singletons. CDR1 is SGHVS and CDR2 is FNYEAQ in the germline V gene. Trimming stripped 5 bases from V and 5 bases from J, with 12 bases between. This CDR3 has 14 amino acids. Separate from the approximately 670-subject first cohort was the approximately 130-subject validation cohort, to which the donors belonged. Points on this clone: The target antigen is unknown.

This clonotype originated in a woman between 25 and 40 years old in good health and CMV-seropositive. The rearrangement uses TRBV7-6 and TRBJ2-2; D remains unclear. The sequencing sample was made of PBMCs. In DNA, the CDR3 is TGTGCCAGCAGCCCCAGAAGTGTAACCGGGGAGCTGTTTTTT. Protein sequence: CASSPRSVTGELFF.